One and the same sample provided the 21 T cell receptor beta chains below, sequenced in a study of beta chain features in type 1 diabetes. Broader study findings: Among patients with Type 1 diabetes, TCRB CDR3s were moderately but significantly shorter in every one of the four CD4+ subsets.

No cognate antigen is known for these TCRs. All of the isolated RNA was reverse transcribed, so expressed TCRB transcripts were sequenced. The protocol was immunoSEQ multiplex PCR, while the TCRdb copy is restricted to in-frame clones and leaves out a portion. Of 640,000 or so clones listed, roughly an eighth are singletons. The source material was naive CD4+ T cells from blood. Receptors were obtained from a man younger than 35 with type 1 diabetes.

This clone was detected only a few times. The V call is TRBV18, the J call TRBJ1-1; no reliable D call. The ends were cut back, 2 bases at V and 7 bases at J, with 8 bases in the middle. CDR3 length: 12 amino acids. CDR1 and CDR2 (germline): KGHSH, LQKENI. CDR3 bases: TGTGCCAGCTCACCAGTCCGGGTTGAAGCTTTCTTT. Translated: CASSPVRVEAFF.

This clone has a handful of counts. This chain uses TRBV5-1 with TRBJ2-2; D unresolved. Trimming removed 1 base at V and 4 bases at J, with 14 bases between. Germline V gene data show CDR1 as SGHRS and CDR2 as YFSETQ. This CDR3 comprises 16 residues. CDR3 amino acids: CASSLSGQIGTGELFF. The CDR3 DNA follows: TGCGCCAGCAGCTTGTCCGGGCAGATAGGCACCGGGGAGCTGTTTTTT.

The chain employs TRBV20-1 and TRBJ2-1; D remains unclear. Germline lookup yields CDR1 DFQATT and CDR2 SNEGSKA (reference sequence). CDR3 length equals 11 residues. DNA for the CDR3: TGCAGCGGGCATTCCTACAATGAGCAGTTCTTC. Translated: CSGHSYNEQFF.

This clone was seen a handful of times. This chain uses TRBV27 with TRBJ2-5; D is uncertain. The CDR3 extends over 18 amino acids. V lost 7 bases and J lost 4, with 28 bases in between. Germline lookup yields CDR1 MNHEY and CDR2 SMNVEV (reference sequence). The CDR3 region is CASKSESNLRLSRETQYF. The CDR3 DNA reads TGTGCCAGCAAGTCCGAATCCAACCTTCGCCTCTCTCGAGAGACCCAGTACTTC.

This rearrangement joins TRBV7-6 to TRBJ1-1; possibly TRBD1 for D (5 bases). The CDR3 loop spans 15 amino acids. Trimming stripped 5 bases from V and 0 bases from J, with 13 bases between. Germline values: CDR1 SGHVS, CDR2 FNYEAQ. CDR3 nucleotides: TGTGCCAGCAGCCCGGGCGGGGCCATGAACACTGAAGCTTTCTTT. It yields the protein CASSPGGAMNTEAFF.

This clone was counted between two and nine times. The chain carries TRBV6-5 and TRBJ1-2; D is ambiguous. This CDR3 has 13 amino acids. Germline assignment: CDR1 MNHEY and CDR2 SVGAGI. Trimming took 7 bases from V and 5 from J, leaving 14 bases between them. The CDR3 reads CASTQASPYGYTF. Here the CDR3 DNA reads TGTGCCAGCACTCAAGCTTCGCCGTATGGCTACACCTTC.

The chain links TRBV28 to TRBJ1-2; perhaps TRBD1 as D (6 bases). Looked up from germline, CDR1 is MDHEN and CDR2 is SYDVKM. This CDR3 spans 15 amino acids. Trimming cost V 5 bases and J 8 bases, with 21 bases left between them. Here the CDR3 DNA reads TGTGCCAGCAGTCCTCAGGACAGTCGATTTAGGGGCTACACCTTC. Its translation: CASSPQDSRFRGYTF.

This clone has more than one count but fewer than ten. The V call is TRBV29-1, the J call TRBJ2-7; no clear D. Germline CDR1 SQVTM, CDR2 ANQGSEA. V was clipped by 2 bases and J by 0 bases, with 5 bases between them. The CDR3 spans 12 residues. The CDR3 nucleotides are TGCAGCGTTGAAAGCCACTCCTACGAGCAGTACTTC. Its translation: CSVESHSYEQYF.

This chain joins TRBV5-1 and TRBJ2-1; 10 bases are a match to TRBD1. CDR3 length: 16 amino acids. The ends lost 2 bases at V and 5 bases at J; junction bases unmatched: 7. Germline V gives CDR1 SGHRS, CDR2 YFSETQ. This chain's CDR3 is CASSFQSGTGDNEQFF. CDR3 DNA sequence: TGCGCCAGCAGCTTTCAATCCGGGACAGGGGACAATGAGCAGTTCTTC.

In regard to this clone: This CDR3 is also generated by other DNA sequences in the sample. The chain carries TRBV20-1 and TRBJ1-1; no clear D. The CDR3 has 11 amino acids. Trimming removed 4 bases from V and 0 bases from J, with 3 bases in between. Germline CDR1 DFQATT, CDR2 SNEGSKA (reference sequence). The CDR3 DNA reads TGCAGTGCTACTGTGAACACTGAAGCTTTCTTT. Translating gives CSATVNTEAFF.

This clone showed up just a few times. CDR3 sequence (DNA): TGTGCCAGCTCACCGACGGGGAGGCTCCAAGAGACCCAGTACTTC. It yields the protein CASSPTGRLQETQYF. The gene calls are TRBV18 and TRBJ2-5; D is perhaps TRBD2 (6 bases). Trimming shortened V by 3 bases and J by 1 base, and 12 bases separated the two germline ends. The germline V gene encodes CDR1 KGHSH and CDR2 LQKENI. CDR3 size: 15 residues.

The rearrangement links TRBV4-2 to TRBJ1-2; D perhaps matches TRBD1 (6 bases). Per germline, CDR1 LGHNA and CDR2 YNFKEQ. V was cut by 5 bases and J by 2 bases, with 15 bases left in between. The CDR3 runs 15 residues. CDR3 in amino acids: CASSVPGHLNYGYTF. Here the CDR3 DNA reads TGTGCCAGCAGCGTTCCGGGACACTTGAACTATGGCTACACCTTC.

The chain recombines TRBV5-1 with TRBJ1-2, with D possibly matching TRBD1 (6 bases). The CDR3 is made up of 11 amino acids. Between the trimmed V and J ends, which lost 6 bases and 6 bases, there was a span of 9 bases. Germline V CDR1 and CDR2: SGHRS, YFSETQ. The CDR3 reads CASTGAHGYTF. The DNA of the CDR3 is TGCGCCAGCACGGGGGCTCATGGCTACACCTTC.

This clone was found a few times. The rearrangement links TRBV5-1 to TRBJ1-4; D is undetermined. Trimming removed 4 bases at V and 5 bases at J, with 9 bases between. The germline V gene has CDR1 SGHRS and CDR2 YFSETQ. The CDR3 is 13 residues long. The CDR3 bases are TGCGCCAGCAGCCGCGCGGCAAATGAAAAACTGTTTTTT. This codes for CASSRAANEKLFF.

This clone appeared a few times. V is TRBV27 and J is TRBJ2-3; 9 bases map to TRBD1. CDR3 length: 15 residues. Germline V gene data show CDR1 as MNHEY and CDR2 as SMNVEV (reference sequence). The trim removed 6 bases at V and 5 bases at J, leaving 9 bases unmatched. CDR3 amino acids: CASRFGQGLGDTQYF. The CDR3 DNA reads TGTGCCAGCAGATTTGGACAGGGGCTAGGAGATACGCAGTATTTT.

In its sample, this clone was seen a few times. This sample includes further DNA sequences coding for the same CDR3. This rearrangement joins TRBV20-1 to TRBJ2-3; D is undetermined. In germline, CDR1 is DFQATT, CDR2 SNEGSKA (reference sequence). V lost 6 bases, J lost 2 bases, and 3 bases lay in between. The CDR3 loop spans 10 amino acids. CDR3 in DNA: TGCAGTGCCAACACAGATACGCAGTATTTT. Amino acids: CSANTDTQYF.

This clone has only a few counts. The chain recombines TRBV4-1 with TRBJ2-1, with D possibly being TRBD1 (5 bases). V lost 2 bases to trimming and J lost 5 bases, with 13 bases between them. Germline V gives CDR1 MGHRA, CDR2 YSYEKL. CDR3 length: 15 residues. The CDR3 region is CASSQLGLKDNEQFF. The CDR3 coding sequence is TGCGCCAGCAGCCAACTGGGGCTCAAGGACAATGAGCAGTTCTTC.

This clone turned up a few times. This rearrangement joins TRBV4-2 to TRBJ2-3; tentatively, D is TRBD2 (5 bases). Looked up from germline, CDR1 is LGHNA and CDR2 is YNFKEQ. V was cut by 1 base and J by 4 bases, with 9 bases left in between. The CDR3 is 14 amino acids. The CDR3 bases are TGTGCCAGCAGCCAAGGAGGGATCGCAGATACGCAGTATTTT. Protein product: CASSQGGIADTQYF.

This chain uses TRBV2 with TRBJ1-2, with no clear D. CDR1 is SNHLY and CDR2 is FYNNEI in the germline V gene. The CDR3 spans 13 residues. V gave up 4 bases and J gave up 2 bases, with 8 bases separating them. The CDR3 DNA is TGTGCCAGCAGTGTGGCAGAGAACTATGGCTACACCTTC. This gives the protein CASSVAENYGYTF.

This clone has a handful of counts. This chain connects TRBV5-4 to TRBJ2-5; TRBD2 matches 11 bases. CDR3 length: 15 residues. The V gene end was trimmed by 3 bases and the J gene end by 2 bases; junction bases not matched to a gene: 3. CDR1 SGHNT and CDR2 YYREEE come from the germline V gene (reference sequence). The CDR3 sequence: CASSSSSGGQETQYF. CDR3 bases: TGTGCCAGCAGCTCTTCTAGCGGGGGGCAAGAGACCCAGTACTTC.

The sample holds a few counts of this clone. The rearrangement links TRBV19 to TRBJ2-1; 12 bases fit TRBD1. CDR3 length equals 15 residues. Germline V lookup: CDR1 LNHDA, CDR2 SQIVND (reference sequence). V lost 7 bases and J lost 8; bases outside the gene matches: 9. CDR3 in DNA: TGTGCCAGTACTCAATCCGGGACAGGGGGCGATGAGCAGTTCTTC. As protein: CASTQSGTGGDEQFF.